This T cell receptor (beta chain) came from a study of spatial heterogeneity in lung cancer. Study-wide background: Beta-chain sequences were consistently detected more often than alpha-chain sequences.

Study-wide results and limits: There were more appearances of ubiquitous expanded tumor TCRs in blood at resection than at follow-up.

Time point meaning: sample taken at primary tumor resection. A single record per CDR3 protein comes from TCRdb applying MiXCR to the 5' RACE reads. Of tens of thousands of distinct CDR3 sequences in the sample, roughly 5% were seen once. V was shortened by 4 bases and J by 3 bases, with 12 bases between the two germline ends. CDR1 and CDR2 (germline): MDHEN, SYDVKM. The CDR3 extends over 14 amino acids. This clonotype came up many times. Its antigen remains unknown. The material sequenced was PBMCs, taken at surgery. This chain links TRBV28 with TRBJ1-2; D uncertain. The receptor was derived from a male donor with early-stage non-small cell lung cancer. Here the CDR3 reads CASSSPDGYYGYTF. The CDR3 region has the DNA TGTGCCAGCAGTTCACCGGACGGGTACTATGGCTACACCTTC.